These 20 T cell receptor beta chains share one sample of origin, sequenced in a study of shared clonotypes between healthy human individuals. TCRdb's copy holds only in-frame clones and misses some; the assay was immunoSEQ multiplex PCR. The data show 950,000 to 1,100,000 clones, roughly 80% seen once. Sequenced material: memory CD4+ T cells sorted from blood. Subset denoted: CD45RA-negative fraction. The receptor source for this set is a man in his late teens or twenties in good health.

The J gene is TRBJ2-1, the V gene TRBV5-6; D assignment may be TRBD1 or TRBD2 (7 bases each). CDR3 length equals 15 residues. CDR1 SGHDT and CDR2 YYEEEE come from the germline V gene. Trimming cost V 4 bases and J 6 bases, with 17 bases left between them. The CDR3 spells CASSPRQGGRNEQFF. The DNA for the CDR3 is TGTGCCAGCAGCCCCCGACAGGGAGGGCGCAATGAGCAGTTCTTC.

This clone appeared once. V usage is TRBV18 and J usage is TRBJ1-6; D is ambiguous. Germline V gene sequence: CDR1 KGHSH, CDR2 LQKENI. Trimming left V 6 bases short and J 7 bases short, with 16 bases between. The CDR3 spans 15 residues. CDR3 amino acids: CASSRETDRNSPLHF. In DNA, the CDR3 is TGTGCCAGCTCTCGGGAGACGGACCGAAATTCACCCCTCCACTTT.

Here the CDR3 reads CAWSVLGGTGAHEQYF. CDR3 coding DNA: TGTGCCTGGAGTGTCTTAGGCGGGACAGGGGCCCACGAGCAGTACTTC. The gene calls are TRBV30 and TRBJ2-7; 10 bases align to TRBD1. The CDR3 is made up of 16 amino acids. J gave up 5 bases and V 0 bases, and 10 bases lay outside the gene matches. The germline gives CDR1 GTSNPN, CDR2 SVGIG (reference sequence).

This chain joins TRBV5-4 and TRBJ1-3, with 7 bases lining up with TRBD1. CDR3 size: 15 residues. Germline loops: CDR1 SGHNT, CDR2 YYREEE (reference sequence). With V trimmed by 4 bases and J by 3 bases, 7 bases remained unmatched. DNA for the CDR3: TGTGCCAGCAGCCGGGGGACAGTCATTGGAAACACCATATATTTT. Amino acid sequence: CASSRGTVIGNTIYF.

This chain uses TRBV2 with TRBJ2-3; a possible D gene is TRBD2 (5 bases). V lost 6 bases, J lost 5 bases, and 9 bases lay in between. Per the germline V gene, CDR1 is SNHLY and CDR2 is FYNNEI. The length of the CDR3 is 12 residues. CDR3 residues: CASRIAIDTQYF. CDR3 bases: TGTGCCAGCAGGATAGCGATAGATACGCAGTATTTT.

This chain connects TRBV30 to TRBJ2-5, with 14 bases aligning to TRBD2. Germline CDR1 reads GTSNPN; CDR2 reads SVGIG (reference sequence). The CDR3 spans 15 residues. The CDR3 region has the DNA TGTGCTTATAAAGGGACTAGCGGGAGTCTCGAGACCCAGTACTTC. Its protein product is CAYKGTSGSLETQYF.

The chain uses TRBV10-1 and TRBJ1-6; D is undetermined. Deletions cut 1 base from V and 7 bases from J, with 5 bases between. The CDR3 runs to 13 residues. The V gene's germline CDR1 is WNHNN and CDR2 SYGVQD (reference sequence). CDR3 bases: TGCGCCAGCAGTGAGTTTGGGAATTCACCCCTCCACTTT. It translates to CASSEFGNSPLHF.

The chain recombines TRBV9 with TRBJ2-5; 10 nucleotides align to TRBD2. Germline values: CDR1 SGDLS, CDR2 YYNGEE. Trimming at V came to 5 bases and at J to 6 bases, leaving 13 bases not matched to a gene. The CDR3 loop spans 16 amino acids. CDR3 sequence reads: CASSRALAGDLKTQYF. The CDR3 DNA reads TGTGCCAGCAGTCGAGCCCTAGCGGGGGATCTAAAGACCCAGTACTTC.

This clone was seen a few times. The V call is TRBV23-1, the J call TRBJ2-7; TRBD1 matches 8 bases. TRBV23-1 is an ORF for which the function is uncertain. V shed 3 bases, J shed 5 bases, and the junction held 6 bases outside the gene matches. The CDR3 has 14 residues. This chain's CDR3 is CASSQPWTGHEQYF. DNA for the CDR3: TGCGCCAGCAGTCAGCCCTGGACAGGGCACGAGCAGTACTTC.

The rearrangement links TRBV5-1 to TRBJ2-3; D unclear. CDR3 length: 15 amino acids. Germline-derived CDR1 and CDR2 are SGHRS and YFSETQ. V lost 4 bases, J lost 2 bases, and 14 bases lay in between. CDR3 nucleotide sequence: TGCGCCAGCAGCCCGTCCGTCCGACCCACAGATACGCAGTATTTT. Encoded protein: CASSPSVRPTDTQYF.

This clone was found a few times. DNA of the CDR3: TGTGCCAGCAGTGGAGAGGGCCTCCGTTCCCATGAGCAGTTCTTC. As protein: CASSGEGLRSHEQFF. V and J are TRBV2 and TRBJ2-1; a possible D gene is TRBD2 (5 bases). V was shortened by 4 bases and J by 8 bases, with 18 bases between the two germline ends. This CDR3 is built from 15 residues. The germline gives CDR1 SNHLY, CDR2 FYNNEI.

With respect to this clone: A much larger clone sits a single nucleotide away, making a read error possible. The V gene is TRBV6-1, the J gene TRBJ2-3, with 10 bases that match TRBD1. Trimming at V came to 6 bases and at J to 1 base, leaving 4 bases not matched to a gene. Germline assignment: CDR1 MNHNS and CDR2 SASEGT. The CDR3 extends over 15 amino acids. CDR3 bases: TGTGCCAGCAGCCCCGGGACAGGGGGCACAGATACGCAGTATTTT. This codes for CASSPGTGGTDTQYF.

This clone occurred a few times. The rearrangement joins TRBV10-3 to TRBJ2-1; 15 bases fit TRBD2. Trimming removed 0 bases from V and 9 bases from J; junction bases left unmatched: 6. The CDR3 length is 17 residues. The V gene's germline CDR1 is ENHRY and CDR2 SYGVKD. CDR3 DNA sequence: TGTGCCATCAGTGAGTCCCGGACTAGCGGGAGGGAAGGTGAGCAGTTCTTC. Protein: CAISESRTSGREGEQFF.

This sequence joins TRBV6-1 and TRBJ2-1; D uncertain. Germline values: CDR1 MNHNS, CDR2 SASEGT. Trimming removed 3 bases at V and 0 bases at J, with 9 bases between. The CDR3 runs 15 residues. The CDR3 DNA reads TGTGCCAGCAGTGAGGACGGTCGCTCCTACAATGAGCAGTTCTTC. It encodes CASSEDGRSYNEQFF.

The genes are TRBV7-9 and TRBJ2-1; TRBD1 agrees at 9 bases. The CDR3 extends over 16 amino acids. V gave up 5 bases and J gave up 2 bases; unmatched junction bases: 7. Germline-derived CDR1 and CDR2 are SEHNR and FQNEAQ (reference sequence). The CDR3 DNA sequence: TGTGCCAGCAGCCCTCCCGGGACAGGGACCTACAATGAGCAGTTCTTC. Translating gives CASSPPGTGTYNEQFF.

The rearrangement uses TRBV5-1 and TRBJ2-5; possibly TRBD1 for D (5 bases). The V gene lost 4 bases and the J gene lost 6 bases, with 16 bases spanning the gap. CDR3 length: 14 amino acids. Germline V lookup: CDR1 SGHRS, CDR2 YFSETQ. DNA of the CDR3: TGCGCCAGCAGCCCTGGACATTCAGAGAAGACCCAGTACTTC. Encoded protein: CASSPGHSEKTQYF.

This clone turned up a few times. At the DNA level, this CDR3 is encoded by other sequences in the same sample as well. The J gene is TRBJ1-1, the V gene TRBV5-1, with D uncertain. The CDR3 has 12 amino acids. V gave up 4 bases and J gave up 0 bases, with 4 bases separating them. CDR1 is SGHRS, CDR2 YFSETQ, per germline. CDR3 in DNA: TGCGCCAGCAGCAACATGAACACTGAAGCTTTCTTT. Encoded protein: CASSNMNTEAFF.

This chain joins TRBV2 and TRBJ2-1; 7 bases fit TRBD1. The V gene end was trimmed by 5 bases and the J gene end by 0 bases; junction bases not matched to a gene: 7. CDR1 is SNHLY and CDR2 is FYNNEI in the germline V gene. The CDR3 is 16 residues long. CDR3 sequence (DNA): TGTGCCAGCAGTTACAGGGGCAGCACCTCCTACAATGAGCAGTTCTTC. Its translation: CASSYRGSTSYNEQFF.

Remarks on this clone: Other DNA sequences within the sample encode an identical CDR3. V and J are TRBV5-1 and TRBJ1-6; TRBD1 might be the D (6 bases). This CDR3 spans 14 amino acids. Germline CDR1 and CDR2: SGHRS and YFSETQ. Trimming pared 1 base from V and 5 bases from J, leaving 7 bases between. This CDR3 is CASSLNRDNSPLHF. The DNA of the CDR3 is TGCGCCAGCAGCTTGAACAGGGATAATTCACCCCTCCACTTT.

The CDR3 DNA follows: TGTGCCAGCAAGGGACCCGGGATGACCTACGAGCAGTACTTC. Translation gives CASKGPGMTYEQYF. The chain carries TRBV2 and TRBJ2-7; tentatively, D is TRBD1 or TRBD2 (5 bases each). V dropped 7 bases and J dropped 2 bases, with 15 bases sitting between them. From germline, CDR1 is SNHLY and CDR2 FYNNEI. The CDR3 spans 14 residues.